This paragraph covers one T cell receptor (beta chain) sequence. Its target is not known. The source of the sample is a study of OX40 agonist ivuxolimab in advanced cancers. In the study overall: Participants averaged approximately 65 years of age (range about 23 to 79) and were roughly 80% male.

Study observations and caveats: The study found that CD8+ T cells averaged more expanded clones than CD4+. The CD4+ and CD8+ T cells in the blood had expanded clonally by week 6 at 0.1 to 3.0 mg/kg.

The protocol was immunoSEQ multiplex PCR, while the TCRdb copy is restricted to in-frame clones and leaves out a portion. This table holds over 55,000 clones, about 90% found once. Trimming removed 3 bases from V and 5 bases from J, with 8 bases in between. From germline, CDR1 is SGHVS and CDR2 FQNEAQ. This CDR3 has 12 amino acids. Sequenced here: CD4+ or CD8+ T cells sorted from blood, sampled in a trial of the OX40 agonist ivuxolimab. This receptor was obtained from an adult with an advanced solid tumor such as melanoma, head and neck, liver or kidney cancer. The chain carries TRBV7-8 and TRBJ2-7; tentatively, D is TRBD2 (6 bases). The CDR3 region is CASSFRGNEQYF. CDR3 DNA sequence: TGTGCCAGCAGCTTCCGCGGGAACGAGCAGTACTTC.